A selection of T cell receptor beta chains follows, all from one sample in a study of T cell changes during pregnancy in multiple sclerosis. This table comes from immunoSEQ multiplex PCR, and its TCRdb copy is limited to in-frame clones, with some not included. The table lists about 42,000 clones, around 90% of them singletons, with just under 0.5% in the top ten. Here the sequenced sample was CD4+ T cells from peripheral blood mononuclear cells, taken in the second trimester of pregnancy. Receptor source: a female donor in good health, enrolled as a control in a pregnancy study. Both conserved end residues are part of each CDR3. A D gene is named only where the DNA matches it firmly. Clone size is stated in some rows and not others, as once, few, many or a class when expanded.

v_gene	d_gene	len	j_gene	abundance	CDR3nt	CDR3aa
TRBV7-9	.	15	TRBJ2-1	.	TGTGCCAGCAGCCCCTGGCCCGGGAGTGAGTGGGAGCAGTTCTTC	CASSPWPGSEWEQFF
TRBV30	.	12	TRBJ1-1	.	TGTGCCTGGAGTGGAGGGTGGACTGAAGCTTTCTTT	CAWSGGWTEAFF
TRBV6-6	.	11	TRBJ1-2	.	TGTGCCAGTTCGCAGGGAGGTGGCTACACCTTC	CASSQGGGYTF
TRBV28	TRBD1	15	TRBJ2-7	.	TGTGCCAGCAGTGATCCCGGGACAGGGCTCTACGAGCAGTACTTC	CASSDPGTGLYEQYF
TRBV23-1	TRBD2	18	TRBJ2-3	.	TGCGCCAGCAGTCAACCTTGGACTAGCGGGGCAAGCACAGATACGCAGTATTTT	CASSQPWTSGASTDTQYF
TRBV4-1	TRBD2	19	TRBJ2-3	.	TGCGCCAGCAGCCAAGACGCCACCTTCGGACTAGCGACCACAGATACGCAGTATTTT	CASSQDATFGLATTDTQYF
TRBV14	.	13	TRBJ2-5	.	TGTGCCAGCAGCCGAGCAATGCCGGAGACCCAGTACTTC	CASSRAMPETQYF
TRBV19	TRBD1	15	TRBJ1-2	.	TGTGCCAGTAGTCCAACCCGGACAGGATCTTATGGCTACACCTTC	CASSPTRTGSYGYTF
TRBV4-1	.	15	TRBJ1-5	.	TGCGCCAGCAGCCAAGAAGGCCAGGGGTTTCAGCCCCAGCATTTT	CASSQEGQGFQPQHF
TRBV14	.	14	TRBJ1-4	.	TGTGCCAGCAGAGCGACCGGGATCAATGAAAAACTGTTTTTT	CASRATGINEKLFF
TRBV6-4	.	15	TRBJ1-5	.	TGTGCCAGCGCGTCCCGTCCTTATAGCAATCAGCCCCAGCATTTT	CASASRPYSNQPQHF
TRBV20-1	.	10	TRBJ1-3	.	TGCAGTGCTAGAGTGGGCAGGGAATATTTT	CSARVGREYF
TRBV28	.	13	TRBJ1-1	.	TGTGCCAGCAGTTTCTTAAGGAGCACTGAAGCTTTCTTT	CASSFLRSTEAFF
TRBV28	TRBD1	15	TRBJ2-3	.	TGTGCCAGCAGTTCAAGGGGGCCTTACACAGATACGCAGTATTTT	CASSSRGPYTDTQYF
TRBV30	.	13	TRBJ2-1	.	TGTGCCAGAGCGGAGGGCTCCTACAATGAGCAGTTCTTC	CARAEGSYNEQFF
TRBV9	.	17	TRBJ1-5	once	TGTGCCAGCAGCTCCCGCCGAGGACAGTATAGCAATCAGCCCCAGCATTTT	CASSSRRGQYSNQPQHF
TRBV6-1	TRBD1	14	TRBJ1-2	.	TGTGCCAGCAGTGTTCCGGGACAGGCTTATGGCTACACCTTC	CASSVPGQAYGYTF
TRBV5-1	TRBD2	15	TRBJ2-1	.	TGCGCCAGCAATCTTTTCGCTAGCGGGGAGGGTGAGCAGTTCTTC	CASNLFASGEGEQFF
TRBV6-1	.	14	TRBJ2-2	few	TGTGCCAGCTCGCAGGGGTGGACCACCGGGGAGCTGTTTTTT	CASSQGWTTGELFF
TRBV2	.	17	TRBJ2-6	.	TGTGCCACCGGCCTGGGCAGCCGTAGCTCTGGGGCCAACGTCCTGACTTTC	CATGLGSRSSGANVLTF
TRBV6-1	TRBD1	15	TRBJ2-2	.	TGTGCCAGCAGTGGAGACAGGGCAGGACCCGGGGAGCTGTTTTTT	CASSGDRAGPGELFF
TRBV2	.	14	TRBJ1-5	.	TGTGCCAGCAGTGGGGGGGACCGCAATCAGCCCCAGCATTTT	CASSGGDRNQPQHF
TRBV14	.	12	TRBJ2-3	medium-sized	TGTGCCAGCAGCCCCTTCCCAGATACGCAGTATTTT	CASSPFPDTQYF
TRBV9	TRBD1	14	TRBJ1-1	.	TGTGCCAGCAGCGTAGGGGACAGACACACTGAAGCTTTCTTT	CASSVGDRHTEAFF
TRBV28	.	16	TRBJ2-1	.	TGTGCCAGCAGTCGTATAAAGGGCGGGGCGGACAATGAGCAGTTCTTC	CASSRIKGGADNEQFF
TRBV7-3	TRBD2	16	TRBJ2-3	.	TGTGCCAGCAGCTTATCGGTAGCGGGTCATAGAGATACGCAGTATTTT	CASSLSVAGHRDTQYF
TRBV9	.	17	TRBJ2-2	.	TGTGCCAGCAGCGTACGCCCCCTTTCCTCTCGGGCCGGGGAGCTGTTTTTT	CASSVRPLSSRAGELFF